This T cell receptor beta chain was found in a study of EBV T-cell therapy then PD-1 blockade in nasopharyngeal carcinoma. The sample holds a few counts of this clone. The antigen remains undetermined. Only in-frame clones appear in the TCRdb table, and some are missing; sequencing was by immunoSEQ multiplex PCR. The sample yields about 24,000 clones, approximately 84% seen once. There are 11 residues in the CDR3. Germline V gene lookup returns CDR1 DFQATT and CDR2 SNEGSKA (reference sequence). Trimming took 1 base from V and 7 from J, leaving 7 bases between them. The treatment denotes: AdE1-LMPpoly-expanded autologous EBV-specific T-cell therapy followed by anti-PD-1 nivolumab.

The J gene is TRBJ1-1, the V gene TRBV20-1, with D unresolved. The input for sequencing was CD8+ T cells from blood, taken at approximately day 64 from a patient whose treatment included autologous EBV-specific T cells and nivolumab. This clonotype originated in a man aged 40-55 years with nasopharyngeal carcinoma. This chain's CDR3 is CSARAAYEAFF. CDR3 sequence (DNA): TGCAGTGCTAGAGCGGCGTATGAAGCTTTCTTT.